This T cell receptor (beta chain) was found in a study of OX40 agonist ivuxolimab in advanced cancers. Method: immunoSEQ multiplex PCR; TCRdb's copy keeps in-frame clones and lacks some. The sample yields more than 9,500 clones, about 86% seen once. Between the trimmed V and J ends, which lost 3 bases and 0 bases, there was a span of 11 bases. CDR1 SGDLS and CDR2 YYNGEE come from the germline V gene. The CDR3 length is 15 residues. The TCR sequence derives from an adult with an advanced solid tumor such as melanoma, head and neck, liver or kidney cancer. The source material was CD4+ or CD8+ T cells sorted from blood, sampled in a trial of the OX40 agonist ivuxolimab. The V call is TRBV9, the J call TRBJ2-3; a weak D match, TRBD2 (6 bases). This chain's CDR3 is CASSASGTSTDTQYF. CDR3 nucleotide sequence: TGTGCCAGCAGCGCTTCTGGGACTAGCACAGATACGCAGTATTTT.